One and the same sample provided the 12 T cell receptor beta chains below, sequenced in a study of cytomegalovirus exposure and HLA in healthy donors. PCR amplification relied on 60 Vbeta primers (plus 13 Jbeta primers). TCRdb's copy holds only in-frame clones and misses some; the assay was immunoSEQ multiplex PCR. Here the sample spans just under 250,000 clones, over 80% being singletons. What was sequenced was PBMCs. These receptors came from a woman between 40 and 55 years old in good health and CMV-seropositive.

The rearrangement joins TRBV19 to TRBJ1-1; D not certain. The CDR3 length is 14 residues. V dropped 1 base and J dropped 4 bases, with 10 bases sitting between them. Germline-derived CDR1 and CDR2 are LNHDA and SQIVND (reference sequence). The CDR3 DNA is TGTGCCAGTAGTATAGGGCCACGGGGCACTGAAGCTTTCTTT. It codes for CASSIGPRGTEAFF. The full variable domain, with the rest looked up from reference TRBV19 and TRBJ1-1, is DGGITQSPKYLFRKEGQNVTLSCEQNLNHDAMYWYRQDPGQGLRLIYYSQIVNDFQKGDIAEGYSVSREKKESFPLTVTSAQKNPTAFYLCASSIGPRGTEAFFGQGTRLTVV.

The rearrangement links TRBV6-4 to TRBJ1-1; 11 bases match TRBD1. The germline gives CDR1 MRHNA, CDR2 SNTAGT. The junction had 6 bases not matched to a gene; V was cut back by 6 bases and J by 3 bases. The CDR3 loop spans 15 amino acids. The DNA for the CDR3 is TGTGCCAGCAGACCCCAGGGACAGGGGGACACTGAAGCTTTCTTT. Protein product: CASRPQGQGDTEAFF.

The chain has TRBV28 and TRBJ1-2; the match to TRBD1 covers 11 bases. The CDR3 is 15 amino acids. Germline V gene lookup returns CDR1 MDHEN and CDR2 SYDVKM. Trimming removed 4 bases from V and 10 bases from J; junction bases left unmatched: 11. CDR3 sequence: CASSSTGTGGKIYTF. In DNA, the CDR3 is TGTGCCAGCAGTTCGACCGGGACAGGGGGGAAGATCTACACCTTC.

The rearrangement joins TRBV5-1 to TRBJ1-2; D possibly corresponds to TRBD1 (5 bases). The CDR3 length is 14 residues. Per the germline V gene, CDR1 is SGHRS and CDR2 is YFSETQ. V lost 4 bases and J 5 bases, leaving 15 bases between the germline ends. The DNA of the CDR3 is TGCGCCAGCAGCGTCGGAGGGGAAGATTATGGCTACACCTTC. Translated: CASSVGGEDYGYTF.

This clone was detected only once. The V call is TRBV2, the J call TRBJ2-1, with TRBD2 identical over 12 bases. This CDR3 region has 15 residues. V lost 7 bases, J lost 7 bases, and 8 bases stayed unmatched. Germline loops: CDR1 SNHLY, CDR2 FYNNEI. The CDR3 nucleotides are TGTGCCAGCACCCTGACTAGCGGGAGAGGAAATGAGCAGTTCTTC. Residues: CASTLTSGRGNEQFF.

This chain joins TRBV4-1 and TRBJ1-4; 9 bases fit TRBD1. The germline gives CDR1 MGHRA, CDR2 YSYEKL. With 1 base clipped from V and 3 bases from J, the junction kept 0 bases outside the gene matches. This CDR3 has 15 amino acids. CDR3 protein: CASSQGQGANEKLFF. CDR3 DNA: TGCGCCAGCAGCCAAGGACAGGGGGCTAATGAAAAACTGTTTTTT.

The V and J genes are TRBV19 and TRBJ2-5, with a weak D call TRBD2 (6 bases). Germline values: CDR1 LNHDA, CDR2 SQIVND (reference sequence). The CDR3 covers 14 residues. V was pared by 3 bases and J by 3 bases, with 11 bases between. CDR3 sequence: CASSIRGRKETQYF. In DNA form, the CDR3 reads TGTGCCAGTAGTATCCGGGGGAGGAAAGAGACCCAGTACTTC.

As regards this clone: One end of the junction does not line up with germline, which may come from a read error. The rearrangement joins TRBV19 to TRBJ1-6; D is uncertain. Germline CDR1 is LNHDA and CDR2 is SQIVND (reference sequence). CDR3 length: 13 residues. The CDR3 sequence: CASSTTYNSPLHF. The CDR3 bases are TGTGCCAGTAGTACAACCTACAATTCACCCCTCCACTTT.

This sequence joins TRBV10-1 and TRBJ2-1; weak D call: TRBD2 (7 bases). CDR3 length: 16 residues. CDR1 is WNHNN, CDR2 SYGVQD, per germline (reference sequence). V was pared by 10 bases and J by 4 bases, with 23 bases between. The CDR3 loop is CATPLAWGGPYNEQFF. Written as DNA, the CDR3 is TGCGCCACCCCCCTGGCTTGGGGGGGCCCTTACAATGAGCAGTTCTTC.

CDR3 DNA: TGTGCCTGGGGGGAGGGCCTCACAGATACGCAGTATTTT. Protein product: CAWGEGLTDTQYF. The rearrangement uses TRBV30 and TRBJ2-3; 7 nucleotides line up with TRBD2. Germline V CDR1 and CDR2: GTSNPN, SVGIG (reference sequence). The length of the CDR3 is 13 residues. V lost 5 bases, J lost 2 bases, and 4 bases stayed unmatched.

The chain joins TRBV30 to TRBJ1-1; the D gene is possibly TRBD1 (5 bases). V gave up 6 bases and J gave up 6 bases, with 17 bases separating them. The CDR3 extends over 13 amino acids. Germline V gene lookup returns CDR1 GTSNPN and CDR2 SVGIG (reference sequence). CDR3 coding DNA: TGTGCCTGCTTGCGGGGCCGGGCGGCTGAAGCTTTCTTT. This encodes CACLRGRAAEAFF.

This clone was counted a single time. This chain joins TRBV28 and TRBJ2-7; tentative D call: TRBD2 (5 bases). This CDR3 has 13 residues. V gave up 5 bases and J gave up 2 bases, with 10 bases separating them. Germline V gene lookup returns CDR1 MDHEN and CDR2 SYDVKM. The CDR3: CASSPGVAYEQYF. The CDR3 DNA is TGTGCCAGCAGTCCCGGGGTTGCCTACGAGCAGTACTTC.